Below, 21 T cell receptor beta chains from the same sample are listed, as sequenced in a study of control samples from healthy donors and cancer patients. Using immunoSEQ multiplex PCR, the repertoire was profiled, and TCRdb retains in-frame clones only, with some absent. The sample has under 100,000 clones, about 89% seen once. The sample was PBMCs. The receptors were sampled from a woman aged 45-60 years with colorectal cancer.

The CDR3 sequence: CASRYSNQPQHF. The CDR3 nucleotides are TGTGCCAGCAGATATAGCAATCAGCCCCAGCATTTT. The V call is TRBV2, the J call TRBJ1-5; D ambiguous. This CDR3 is built from 12 residues. V dropped 6 bases and J dropped 0 bases, with 3 bases sitting between them. Germline CDR1 reads SNHLY; CDR2 reads FYNNEI. Together with reference TRBV2 and TRBJ1-5, the CDR3 gives the full variable domain: EPEVTQTPSHQVTQMGQEVILRCVPISNHLYFYWYRQILGQKVEFLVSFYNNEISEKSEIFDDQFSVERPDGSNFTLKIRSTKLEDSAMYFCASRYSNQPQHFGDGTRLSIL.

The rearrangement links TRBV7-2 to TRBJ2-3; 11 bases line up with TRBD1. Trimming at V came to 1 base and at J to 4 bases, leaving 4 bases not matched to a gene. This CDR3 has 16 amino acids. Germline values: CDR1 SGHTA, CDR2 FQGNSA. The CDR3 here is CASSLVGQGGSDTQYF. The CDR3 region has the DNA TGTGCCAGCAGCTTAGTGGGACAGGGGGGATCAGATACGCAGTATTTT.

The V call is TRBV6-5, the J call TRBJ2-3; maybe TRBD2 (5 bases). V was clipped by 0 bases and J by 6 bases, with 10 bases between them. Germline V gives CDR1 MNHEY, CDR2 SVGAGI. The CDR3 runs to 14 residues. CDR3 nucleotide sequence: TGTGCCAGCAGTTACTCGTCACTAGTGGATACGCAGTATTTT. Its protein is CASSYSSLVDTQYF.

The gene calls are TRBV14 and TRBJ1-3; no definite D call. The CDR3 is made up of 13 amino acids. Trimming shortened V by 4 bases and J by 2 bases, and 6 bases separated the two germline ends. CDR1 is SGHDN and CDR2 is FVKESK in the germline V gene. CDR3 amino acids: CASSRGTGNTIYF. Here the CDR3 DNA reads TGTGCCAGCAGCCGGGGAACTGGAAACACCATATATTTT.

V and J are TRBV5-8 and TRBJ1-5, with 7 bases that match TRBD1. The CDR3 totals 14 residues. Trimming cost V 6 bases and J 6 bases; bases outside gene matches: 9. Germline CDR1 and CDR2: SGHTS and YDEGEE. The CDR3 region has the DNA TGTGCCAGCATGCCGGGACAGTCGCCTCAGCCCCAGCATTTT. It translates to CASMPGQSPQPQHF.

The J gene is TRBJ2-5, the V gene TRBV4-1; 10 bases match TRBD2. V shed 1 base and J 2 bases; nucleotides not matched to a gene: 7. The CDR3 runs 17 residues. CDR1 and CDR2 from the germline V gene are MGHRA and YSYEKL. CDR3 bases: TGCGCCAGCAGCCAAGTCTCAGCGGGGGGGACGCAAGAGACCCAGTACTTC. It translates to CASSQVSAGGTQETQYF.

This chain uses TRBV6-1 with TRBJ2-2; 9 bases match TRBD1. The V and J ends lost 2 bases and 7 bases, in that order; junction bases with no gene match: 14. The CDR3 spans 18 residues. Germline V gives CDR1 MNHNS, CDR2 SASEGT. The CDR3 DNA sequence: TGTGCCAGCAGTGAACGCGAGGGACAGGGCATGAGGATCGGGGAGCTGTTTTTT. It yields the protein CASSEREGQGMRIGELFF.

This chain links TRBV5-1 with TRBJ2-3, with D perhaps assigned TRBD1 or TRBD2 (5 bases each). V dropped 5 bases and J dropped 5 bases, with 12 bases sitting between them. The length of the CDR3 is 13 residues. Germline assignment: CDR1 SGHRS and CDR2 YFSETQ. CDR3 sequence reads: CASSTWGKDTQYF. The CDR3 bases are TGCGCCAGCAGTACGTGGGGGAAAGATACGCAGTATTTT.

This chain joins TRBV6-6 and TRBJ2-7; D is undetermined. The V gene lost 5 bases and the J gene lost 4 bases, with 21 bases spanning the gap. CDR1 is MNHNY, CDR2 SVGAGI, per germline (reference sequence). The CDR3 runs to 16 residues. CDR3 nucleotides: TGTGCCAGCAGTAAAACACTTGACCCCGATGGATACGAGCAGTACGTC. It encodes CASSKTLDPDGYEQYV.

This chain joins TRBV28 and TRBJ1-3; D is uncertain. Germline V gene sequence: CDR1 MDHEN, CDR2 SYDVKM. This CDR3 comprises 13 residues. Trimming removed 3 bases from V and 4 bases from J, with 7 bases in between. CDR3 sequence reads: CASSLAAGNTIYF. CDR3 bases: TGTGCCAGCAGTTTGGCCGCCGGAAACACCATATATTTT.

The J gene is TRBJ1-6, the V gene TRBV25-1; possibly TRBD1 for D (5 bases). Germline loops: CDR1 MGHDK, CDR2 SYGVNS. The CDR3 covers 16 residues. V shed 4 bases and J shed 6 bases, with 16 bases lying between them. The CDR3 DNA reads TGTGCCAGCAGTGGGGGGATCCGGACAAGTAATTCACCCCTCCACTTT. Translation: CASSGGIRTSNSPLHF.

V gene TRBV5-1 combines with J gene TRBJ2-7; the D gene is possibly TRBD2 (5 bases). Germline loops: CDR1 SGHRS, CDR2 YFSETQ. Trimming removed 0 bases at V and 6 bases at J, with 13 bases between. This CDR3 spans 14 amino acids. The CDR3, as DNA: TGCGCCAGCAGCTTGGGTTCCGGTCGGGGCGAGCAGTACGTC. It is translated as CASSLGSGRGEQYV.

V usage is TRBV5-4 and J usage is TRBJ1-6; D is uncertain. The CDR3 is 14 amino acids. Trimming took off 0 bases at V and 6 bases at J, with 7 bases between the two ends. CDR1 and CDR2 from the germline V gene are SGHNT and YYREEE (reference sequence). The CDR3 loop is CASSLGMPNSPLHF. CDR3 in DNA: TGTGCCAGCAGCTTGGGAATGCCTAATTCACCCCTCCACTTT.

The chain combines TRBV6-5 with TRBJ1-4, with TRBD1 matching 7 bases. With V trimmed by 6 bases and J by 6 bases, 7 bases remained unmatched. The CDR3 is 14 residues long. Germline V CDR1 and CDR2: MNHEY, SVGAGI. CDR3 nucleotide sequence: TGTGCCAGCAGCATAAGGGGGCGTGATGAAAAACTGTTTTTT. It codes for CASSIRGRDEKLFF.

This rearrangement joins TRBV5-1 to TRBJ1-1; no clear D gene. CDR3 length equals 15 residues. Deletions cut 0 bases from V and 4 bases from J, with 13 bases between. Germline V CDR1 and CDR2: SGHRS, YFSETQ. CDR3 nucleotides: TGCGCCAGCAGCTTGGTAAGGGATCAGAGCACTGAAGCTTTCTTT. Residues: CASSLVRDQSTEAFF.

This clone appeared a few times. Other DNA sequences of this sample code for an identical CDR3. The chain joins TRBV12-3 or TRBV12-4 to TRBJ2-5, with unresolved D. This CDR3 comprises 11 residues. Between the trimmed V and J ends, which lost 1 base and 5 bases, there was a span of 2 bases. For the CDR3, the DNA is TGTGCCAGCAGTTTAGAGGAGACCCAGTACTTC. Translation gives CASSLEETQYF.

V is TRBV6-1 and J is TRBJ1-2; no firm D call. Germline V gives CDR1 MNHNS, CDR2 SASEGT. V dropped 3 bases and J dropped 3 bases, with 2 bases sitting between them. The CDR3 spans 11 residues. CDR3 DNA sequence: TGTGCCAGCAGTGAGGACTATGGCTACACCTTC. Its protein product is CASSEDYGYTF.

The chain is built from TRBV6-1 and TRBJ2-7, with 8 nucleotides matching TRBD1. This CDR3 spans 14 amino acids. J lost 2 bases, V lost 1 base, and 1 base had no gene match. CDR1 is MNHNS, CDR2 SASEGT, per germline. The CDR3 loop reads CASSEGGQAYEQYV. CDR3 coding DNA: TGTGCCAGCAGTGAAGGGGGACAGGCCTACGAGCAGTACGTC.

The CDR3 DNA sequence: TGTGCCTGGGGGGCAAATAATTCACCCCTCCACTTT. Translated, it gives CAWGANNSPLHF. The chain joins TRBV30 to TRBJ1-6; D may be TRBD1 (5 bases). There are 12 residues in the CDR3. Between the trimmed V and J ends, which lost 5 bases and 5 bases, there was a span of 7 bases. Germline V gene lookup returns CDR1 GTSNPN and CDR2 SVGIG (reference sequence).

V gene TRBV6-5 combines with J gene TRBJ2-4; D not resolved. Trimming stripped 0 bases from V and 0 bases from J, with 3 bases between. This CDR3 comprises 14 residues. Germline CDR1 is MNHEY and CDR2 is SVGAGI. The CDR3 DNA is TGTGCCAGCAGTTACTCCCGAGCCAAAAACATTCAGTACTTC. Protein: CASSYSRAKNIQYF.

J is TRBJ2-3 and V is TRBV5-6; possibly TRBD1 for D (5 bases). Germline V gene lookup returns CDR1 SGHDT and CDR2 YYEEEE. The CDR3 spans 16 residues. Trimming took off 6 bases at V and 1 base at J, with 18 bases between the two ends. This CDR3 is CASITGRNLGTDTQYF. The CDR3 DNA reads TGTGCCAGCATCACAGGTCGGAATCTGGGCACAGATACGCAGTATTTT.